A selection of T cell receptor beta chains follows, all from one sample in a study of OX40 agonist ivuxolimab in advanced cancers. Sequencing used immunoSEQ multiplex PCR; TCRdb keeps in-frame clones, though not all of them. The repertoire holds around 60,000 clones, with over 70% as singletons. The sample was CD4+ or CD8+ T cells sorted from blood, taken in a trial of the OX40 agonist ivuxolimab. Every receptor here comes from an adult with an advanced solid tumor such as melanoma, head and neck, liver or kidney cancer. Each CDR3 is given with its conserved first and last residue. D genes are given only for firm matches.

j_call d_call v_call cdr3_aa
TRBJ1-2 TRBD1 TRBV5-4 CASSLGQGDGGYTF
TRBJ1-1 TRBD1 TRBV28 CASSSNGGGIVAFF
TRBJ1-3 TRBD1 TRBV6-5 CASIPQGGGNTIYF
TRBJ2-4 NA TRBV5-1 CASSPESAIAKNIQYF
TRBJ2-7 TRBD2 TRBV7-2 CASRRSSGGSYEQYF
TRBJ2-3 TRBD2 TRBV5-6 CASSLGLAPSTDTQYF
TRBJ2-5 NA TRBV10-3 CAISGGTGQETQYF
TRBJ1-3 NA TRBV28 CASRTYKSGNTIYF
TRBJ2-1 NA TRBV5-5 CASSLVYGIRSYNEQFF
TRBJ2-1 NA TRBV28 CASTGWGEQFF
TRBJ2-3 TRBD2 TRBV11-3 CASSLESLAGGSDTQYF
TRBJ2-1 NA TRBV30 CAWSAGQTYNEQFF
TRBJ2-7 TRBD2 TRBV28 CASSSGGEQYF
TRBJ2-7 NA TRBV7-2 CASSPSGAGASHEQYF
TRBJ1-1 NA TRBV7-9 CASSLALTEAFF
TRBJ2-5 NA TRBV7-3 CASSRRTGETQYF
TRBJ1-2 NA TRBV6-1 CASSESSSRGYTF
TRBJ2-5 TRBD2 TRBV15 CATATGTSGQETQYF
TRBJ2-7 NA TRBV7-2 CASSPRVQSYEQYF
TRBJ2-5 NA TRBV7-7 CASSSGLQETQYF
TRBJ1-5 NA TRBV30 CAWSVRNQPQHF
TRBJ2-5 NA TRBV25-1 CASSESVDQETQYF
TRBJ2-7 NA TRBV28 CVVGRDEQYF
TRBJ2-5 TRBD1 TRBV7-3 CASSIGQGIQETQYF
TRBJ2-3 TRBD1 TRBV7-9 CASSLLGGQGTDTQYF
TRBJ2-2 TRBD1 TRBV5-1 CASSRQGANTGELFF
TRBJ2-5 TRBD1 TRBV5-6 CASSLKYGTGVQETQYF
TRBJ2-1 NA TRBV9 CASSPRLEYNEQFF
TRBJ2-2 NA TRBV5-1 CASSFGSTGELFF
TRBJ1-4 TRBD1 TRBV19 CASRPRGTGATNEKLFF
TRBJ2-1 NA TRBV5-1 CASSPPVGSSNEQFF
TRBJ1-5 NA TRBV6-1 CASSGTLGNQPQHF